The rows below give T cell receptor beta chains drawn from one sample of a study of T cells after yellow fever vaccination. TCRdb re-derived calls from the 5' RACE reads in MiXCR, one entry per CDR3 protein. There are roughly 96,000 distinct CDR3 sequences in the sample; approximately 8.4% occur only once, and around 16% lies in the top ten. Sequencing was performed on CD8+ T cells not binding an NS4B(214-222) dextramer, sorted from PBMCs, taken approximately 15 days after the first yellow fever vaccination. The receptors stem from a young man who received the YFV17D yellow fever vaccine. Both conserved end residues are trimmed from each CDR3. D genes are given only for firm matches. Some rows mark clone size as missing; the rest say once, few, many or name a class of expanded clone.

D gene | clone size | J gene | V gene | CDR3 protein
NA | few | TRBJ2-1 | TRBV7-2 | ASSFGRVEQF
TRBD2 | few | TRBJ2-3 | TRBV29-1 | SADGLAGFTDTQY
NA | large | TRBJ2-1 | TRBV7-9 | ASSPRAGKGEQF
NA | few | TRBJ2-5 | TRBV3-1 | ASSQGLTLYQETQY
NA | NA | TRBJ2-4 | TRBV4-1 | ASSHLTLTAIAKNIQY
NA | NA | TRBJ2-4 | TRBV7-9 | ASSLSLQSKNIQY
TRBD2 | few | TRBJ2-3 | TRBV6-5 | ASTLAGGADTQY
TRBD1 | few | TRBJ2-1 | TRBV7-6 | ASSLSGTGVNEQF
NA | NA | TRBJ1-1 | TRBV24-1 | ATSDTGGGPNTEAF
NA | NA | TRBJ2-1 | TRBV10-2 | ASVAGPWSYNEQF
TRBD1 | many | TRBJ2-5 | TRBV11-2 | ASSLGQGLQETQY
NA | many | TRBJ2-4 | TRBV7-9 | ASSSPSDLNIQY
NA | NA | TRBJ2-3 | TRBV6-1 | ASSLLEALDTQY
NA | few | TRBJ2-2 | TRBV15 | ATSRDWGAGGELF
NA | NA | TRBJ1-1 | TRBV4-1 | ASSHWSRAMNTEAF
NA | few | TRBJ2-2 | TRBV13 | ASSLGRRIGELF
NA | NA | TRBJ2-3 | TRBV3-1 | ASSQEESTIGLTDTQY
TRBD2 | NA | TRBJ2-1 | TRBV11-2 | ASSLAAGGTYNEQF
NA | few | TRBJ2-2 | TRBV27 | ATGWGFGELF
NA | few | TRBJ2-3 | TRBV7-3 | ASSLGQLGDTQY
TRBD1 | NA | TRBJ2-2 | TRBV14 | ASSQGIQGAIGELF
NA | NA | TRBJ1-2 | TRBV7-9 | ASSLTDYGYT
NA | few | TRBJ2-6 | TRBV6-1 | ASSPLSGANVLT
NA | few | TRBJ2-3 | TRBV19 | ASTTGYFADTQY
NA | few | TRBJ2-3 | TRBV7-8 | ARKLTDTQY
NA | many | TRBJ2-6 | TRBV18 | ASSPSKGSYAGANVLT
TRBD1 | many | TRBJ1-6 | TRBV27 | ASSLGQGNSPLH
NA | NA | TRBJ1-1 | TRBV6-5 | ASSYGAYTEAF
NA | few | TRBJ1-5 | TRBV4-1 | ASSQVLGFGNQPQH
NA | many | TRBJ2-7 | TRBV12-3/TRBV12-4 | ASSLSGQSHEQY